This T cell receptor beta chain originates from a study of CXCR3-negative and CXCR3-positive naive CD8 T cells. The study made its TRB cDNA libraries by 5' RACE, adding UMI labels. From its re-call of the 5' RACE reads, TCRdb lists each CDR3 protein once, without DNA. There are around 88,000 distinct CDR3 sequences in the sample, with 0.75% to 0.95% held by the top ten. Study observations and caveats: Hydrophobicity was higher for TRB CDR3s found in CXCR3-positive naive cells than in CXCR3-negative naive cells.

Germline CDR1 is SGHTA and CDR2 is FQGNSA. CDR3 length: 13 amino acids. A note on this clonotype: Its antigen is unknown.

The rearrangement uses TRBV7-2 and TRBJ1-1; TCRdb's D gene call, TRBD1, goes unchecked for lack of DNA. The sequenced sample consisted of naive CXCR3+ CD8+ T cells from blood. Subset noted: CD45RO-CCR7+CD27+CD95- naive CD8+ T cells expressing CXCR3 (TNR3+). The TCR sequence derives from a human donor in good health. Some clones in this sample may be carry-over from other donors' samples. The CDR3 region is CASTQDRGNEAFF.